Below are 30 T cell receptor beta chains sequenced from a single sample in a study of blood T cells in healthy people across ages. Combining a sample-barcoded 5' primer with a J-beta primer mix, a second PCR ran for about 7 to 11 cycles. TCRdb used MiXCR to reprocess the 5' RACE reads, holding one entry per CDR3 protein. The table includes approximately 940,000 distinct CDR3 sequences, 45% to 50% detected once. The material sequenced was blood. These receptors were taken from a young man in good health.

V and J are TRBV5-5 and TRBJ1-1; D is perhaps TRBD1 (6 bases). Trimming removed 0 bases from V and 0 bases from J, with 18 bases in between. This CDR3 is 18 amino acids long. Germline V gene sequence: CDR1 SGHKS, CDR2 YYEKEE (reference sequence). The CDR3 DNA sequence: TGTGCCAGCAGCTTGGCCCACAGGCGAGGGGGAATGAACACTGAAGCTTTCTTT. It specifies CASSLAHRRGGMNTEAFF.

This chain links TRBV11-2 with TRBJ2-3; D is uncertain. The CDR3 spans 15 residues. The ends were cut back, 0 bases at V and 2 bases at J, with 9 bases in the middle. Germline lookup yields CDR1 SGHAT and CDR2 FQNNGV. CDR3 region: CASSLEPDLTDTQYF. Here the CDR3 DNA reads TGTGCCAGCAGCTTAGAGCCAGACCTCACAGATACGCAGTATTTT.

The chain combines TRBV27 with TRBJ1-1; D remains unclear. Trimming removed 5 bases at V and 2 bases at J, with 12 bases between. Germline V gene sequence: CDR1 MNHEY, CDR2 SMNVEV (reference sequence). The CDR3 has 14 amino acids. The CDR3 loop reads CASSRATHNTEAFF. The CDR3 region has the DNA TGTGCCAGCAGTCGGGCCACCCATAACACTGAAGCTTTCTTT.

The V and J genes are TRBV7-8 and TRBJ2-7, with a tentative D call TRBD1 (5 bases). This CDR3 is built from 14 residues. V gave up 1 base and J gave up 2 bases, with 9 bases separating them. CDR1 and CDR2 from the germline V gene are SGHVS and FQNEAQ. The CDR3 spells CASSLDRPTYEQYF. CDR3 nucleotide sequence: TGTGCCAGCAGCTTAGACAGGCCGACCTACGAGCAGTACTTC.

This clonotype has more than one count but fewer than ten. The chain recombines TRBV4-1 with TRBJ2-7; 12 nucleotides line up with TRBD1. The CDR3 consists of 15 residues. Germline lookup yields CDR1 MGHRA and CDR2 YSYEKL. Trimming at V came to 0 bases and at J to 5 bases, leaving 2 bases not matched to a gene. The CDR3 region has the DNA TGCGCCAGCAGCCAAGAAGGGACAGGGGGCAACGAGCAGTACTTC. Translated: CASSQEGTGGNEQYF.

The chain recombines TRBV6-5 with TRBJ2-1, with a possible D match to TRBD1 (6 bases). The CDR3 spans 16 residues. Germline loops: CDR1 MNHEY, CDR2 SVGAGI. The ends were cut back, 4 bases at V and 1 base at J, with 14 bases in the middle. CDR3 DNA: TGTGCCAGCAGTTCCCTTTCCGGGACATCCTACAATGAGCAGTTCTTC. Translating gives CASSSLSGTSYNEQFF.

This clonotype was counted between two and nine times. The chain combines TRBV20-1 with TRBJ2-3; 10 nucleotides agree with TRBD2. The CDR3 loop spans 15 amino acids. V trimming: 5 bases; J trimming: 5 bases; junction bases outside the gene matches: 10. The germline CDR1 and CDR2 sequences are DFQATT and SNEGSKA (reference sequence). Here the CDR3 reads CSAPLLAGVLDTQYF. The CDR3 DNA is TGCAGTGCTCCCTTGCTAGCGGGGGTACTAGATACGCAGTATTTT.

The rearrangement uses TRBV24-1 and TRBJ2-7; D is unresolved. Germline-derived CDR1 and CDR2 are KGHDR and SFDVKD. The CDR3 runs to 12 residues. V was shortened by 4 bases and J by 2 bases, with 5 bases between the two germline ends. The CDR3 DNA is TGTGCCACCAGTGACAGAACCTACGAGCAGTACTTC. Its translation is CATSDRTYEQYF.

This clonotype was recorded a few times. The chain joins TRBV3-1 to TRBJ2-5, with 7 bases matching TRBD2. The CDR3 spans 14 residues. The germline V gene encodes CDR1 LGHDT and CDR2 YNNKEL (reference sequence). Trimming cost V 0 bases and J 7 bases; bases outside gene matches: 5. DNA of the CDR3: TGTGCCAGCAGCCAAGATTGGGGAGGGAGGACCCAGTACTTC. Residues: CASSQDWGGRTQYF.

Turning to this clonotype: Sequence at one end of the junction differs from germline and may be a read error. The chain employs TRBV12-3 or TRBV12-4 and TRBJ1-5, with D hard to call. The CDR3 sequence is 13 residues long. CDR3 residues: CASSVAPHQPQHF. CDR3 in DNA: TGTGCCAGCAGTGTAGCGCCTCATCAGCCCCAGCATTTT.

The chain employs TRBV28 and TRBJ1-1; TRBD1 aligns across 12 bases. Germline loops: CDR1 MDHEN, CDR2 SYDVKM. The junction had 8 bases not matched to a gene; V was cut back by 5 bases and J by 7 bases. This CDR3 comprises 15 residues. The DNA of the CDR3 is TGTGCCAGCAGTAGTCCCGGGACAGGGGGCCGTGAAGCTTTCTTT. Amino acid sequence: CASSSPGTGGREAFF.

V gene TRBV12-3 or TRBV12-4 combines with J gene TRBJ1-5, with D unresolved. This CDR3 comprises 16 residues. Trimming cost V 3 bases and J 0 bases, with 12 bases left between them. CDR3 region: CASSFIGTSSNQPQHF. CDR3 nucleotides: TGTGCCAGCAGTTTTATCGGCACCTCTAGCAATCAGCCCCAGCATTTT.

This clonotype has just a few counts. As DNA, the CDR3 is TGCAGCGTTGAAGTCCCAGCCCTTCGGGCCACTGAAGCTTTCTTT. Translated: CSVEVPALRATEAFF. The gene calls are TRBV29-1 and TRBJ1-1; no firm D call. The germline V and J ends were trimmed by 1 base and 4 bases, with 16 bases remaining between them. CDR3 length equals 15 residues. The germline V gene has CDR1 SQVTM and CDR2 ANQGSEA.

This clonotype was counted only a few times. The chain joins TRBV7-6 to TRBJ2-1, with D perhaps matching TRBD2 (5 bases). The CDR3 length is 14 residues. Germline V gene sequence: CDR1 SGHVS, CDR2 FNYEAQ. The germline V and J ends were trimmed by 5 bases and 7 bases, with 15 bases remaining between them. The DNA of the CDR3 is TGTGCCAGCAGCCCGAATCAACCGGGGAATGAGCAGTTCTTC. Its protein product is CASSPNQPGNEQFF. Looking up the rest from reference TRBV7-6 and TRBJ2-1 gives the full variable domain: GAGVSQSPRYKVTKRGQDVALRCDPISGHVSLYWYRQALGQGPEFLTYFNYEAQQDKSGLPNDRFSAERPEGSISTLTIQRTEQRDSAMYRCASSPNQPGNEQFFGPGTRLTVL.

Ten or more counts support this clonotype. This chain links TRBV5-1 with TRBJ2-1; 7 bases fit TRBD1. Trimming cost V 4 bases and J 15 bases; bases outside gene matches: 10. Germline V gene data show CDR1 as SGHRS and CDR2 as YFSETQ. The CDR3 runs to 12 residues. The CDR3 DNA reads as TGCGCCAGCAGCACCGGACAGGATTCGCGGTTCTTC. Translated: CASSTGQDSRFF.

The chain is built from TRBV24-1 and TRBJ2-5; D call uncertain. Germline values: CDR1 KGHDR, CDR2 SFDVKD. The CDR3 loop spans 13 amino acids. Trimming removed 4 bases from V and 0 bases from J, with 5 bases in between. The CDR3 loop reads CATSDSYQETQYF. The CDR3 coding sequence is TGTGCCACCAGTGACTCGTACCAAGAGACCCAGTACTTC.

This clonotype has only a few counts. The rearrangement links TRBV4-2 to TRBJ2-7; 12 nucleotides line up with TRBD2. Germline CDR1 and CDR2: LGHNA and YNFKEQ. The J segment lost 1 base and the V segment lost 0 bases, leaving 4 bases of the junction unmatched. This CDR3 has 17 residues. The CDR3 DNA reads as TGTGCCAGCAGCCAAGAACTAGCGGGGGGATTTTCCTACGAGCAGTACTTC. Its translation is CASSQELAGGFSYEQYF.

The CDR3 sequence is CSVEWTGANYEQYF. In DNA, the CDR3 is TGCAGCGTTGAGTGGACAGGGGCGAACTACGAGCAGTACTTC. This chain connects TRBV29-1 to TRBJ2-7; 9 positions agree with TRBD1. Germline CDR1 reads SQVTM; CDR2 reads ANQGSEA. The V gene end was trimmed by 3 bases and the J gene end by 3 bases; junction bases not matched to a gene: 6. The CDR3 spans 14 residues.

A few counts support this clonotype. The J gene is TRBJ1-2, the V gene TRBV5-1, with D perhaps matching TRBD1 (5 bases). Germline values: CDR1 SGHRS, CDR2 YFSETQ. The V end was cut by 3 bases, the J end by 0 bases, with 12 bases between. The CDR3 is 15 residues long. The CDR3 spells CASSSSPTANYGYTF. CDR3 nucleotide sequence: TGCGCCAGCAGCTCCTCGCCGACAGCTAACTATGGCTACACCTTC.

The V call is TRBV7-2, the J call TRBJ2-4; possible D gene TRBD2, 5 bases. The germline V gene encodes CDR1 SGHTA and CDR2 FQGNSA. V dropped 4 bases and J dropped 8 bases, with 15 bases sitting between them. This CDR3 contains 14 residues. The CDR3 coding sequence is TGTGCCAGCAGCTCGCAGGTCAGGCGGGACATTCAGTACTTC. This encodes CASSSQVRRDIQYF.

This clonotype was detected once. The V and J genes are TRBV5-1 and TRBJ1-1; 9 nucleotides line up with TRBD1. The CDR3 spans 15 residues. Germline V gene sequence: CDR1 SGHRS, CDR2 YFSETQ. With V trimmed by 2 bases and J by 5 bases, 7 bases remained unmatched. CDR3 amino acids: CASSFKGQGETEAFF. The CDR3 DNA sequence: TGCGCCAGCAGCTTTAAGGGACAGGGTGAGACTGAAGCTTTCTTT.

In its sample, this clonotype was seen a few times. The V and J genes are TRBV4-1 and TRBJ2-1; possibly TRBD1 or TRBD2 for D (5 bases each). The CDR3 runs to 16 residues. Deletions cut 0 bases from V and 9 bases from J, with 18 bases between. Germline CDR1 reads MGHRA; CDR2 reads YSYEKL. CDR3 sequence: CASSQDRDPSLTEQFF. For the CDR3, the DNA is TGCGCCAGCAGCCAAGATCGGGACCCCAGTCTCACTGAGCAGTTCTTC.

V and J are TRBV6-6 and TRBJ2-1; the D is unclear. V lost 3 bases, J lost 8 bases, and 5 bases lay in between. Germline V gene data show CDR1 as MNHNY and CDR2 as SVGAGI (reference sequence). This CDR3 has 11 amino acids. As DNA, the CDR3 is TGTGCCAGCAGTTATTCCCATGAGCAGTTCTTC. As protein: CASSYSHEQFF.

CDR3 amino acids: CASSVGTSGGLSYNEQFF. Written as DNA, the CDR3 is TGTGCCAGCAGCGTCGGGACTAGCGGGGGGCTCTCCTACAATGAGCAGTTCTTC. J is TRBJ2-1 and V is TRBV9; 15 nucleotides align to TRBD2. The CDR3 spans 18 residues. The ends lost 2 bases at V and 0 bases at J; junction bases unmatched: 3. Germline V gives CDR1 SGDLS, CDR2 YYNGEE. The entire variable domain, with the rest obtained from reference TRBV9 and TRBJ2-1, is as follows: DSGVTQTPKHLITATGQRVTLRCSPRSGDLSVYWYQQSLDQGLQFLIQYYNGEERAKGNILERFSAQQFPDLHSELNLSSLELGDSALYFCASSVGTSGGLSYNEQFFGPGTRLTVL.

The V call is TRBV24-1, the J call TRBJ1-2, with a weak D call TRBD1 (5 bases). V shed 6 bases and J shed 2 bases, with 9 bases lying between them. This CDR3 contains 13 residues. Germline V gene lookup returns CDR1 KGHDR and CDR2 SFDVKD. This chain's CDR3 is CATSSGENYGYTF. In nucleotides, the CDR3 is TGTGCCACCAGTTCGGGGGAAAACTATGGCTACACCTTC.

The V and J genes are TRBV2 and TRBJ2-5; TRBD1 matches 10 bases. There are 17 residues in the CDR3. J gave up 0 bases and V 1 base, and 5 bases lay outside the gene matches. The germline CDR1 and CDR2 sequences are SNHLY and FYNNEI. In DNA, the CDR3 is TGTGCCAGCAGTGAAGAGTCGGGACAGGGGTACCAAGAGACCCAGTACTTC. Translating gives CASSEESGQGYQETQYF.

The chain employs TRBV5-1 and TRBJ1-6, with D hard to call. The germline V gene has CDR1 SGHRS and CDR2 YFSETQ. The CDR3 has 15 amino acids. Trimming took off 0 bases at V and 8 bases at J, with 12 bases between the two ends. This chain's CDR3 is CASSLVGLRDSPLHF. The CDR3 DNA is TGCGCCAGCAGCTTGGTCGGCCTTAGAGATTCACCCCTCCACTTT.

As regards this clonotype: The junction does not match germline at one end; this may be a read error. The V call is TRBV25-1, the J call TRBJ1-2; 7 bases line up with TRBD1. The CDR3 spans 15 residues. CDR1 and CDR2 (germline): MGHDK, SYGVNS. The CDR3: CTSSVRTGSDYGYTF. CDR3 nucleotides: TGTACCAGCAGTGTGAGGACAGGAAGTGACTATGGCTACACCTTC.

The table lists this clonotype with a few counts. The chain recombines TRBV4-1 with TRBJ2-7; D is unclear. Trimming stripped 1 base from V and 2 bases from J, with 12 bases between. This CDR3 region has 15 residues. In germline, CDR1 is MGHRA, CDR2 YSYEKL. CDR3 loop: CASSQAVYTAYEQYF. CDR3 nucleotide sequence: TGCGCCAGCAGCCAAGCGGTCTACACCGCCTACGAGCAGTACTTC.

The rearrangement joins TRBV10-2 to TRBJ2-2; 10 positions match TRBD1. The CDR3 extends over 15 amino acids. CDR1 and CDR2 from the germline V gene are WSHSY and SAAADI. V shed 6 bases, J shed 3 bases, and the junction held 4 bases outside the gene matches. CDR3 loop: CASRRTGGDTGELFF. The CDR3 DNA reads as TGCGCCAGCAGACGGACAGGGGGAGACACCGGGGAGCTGTTTTTT.